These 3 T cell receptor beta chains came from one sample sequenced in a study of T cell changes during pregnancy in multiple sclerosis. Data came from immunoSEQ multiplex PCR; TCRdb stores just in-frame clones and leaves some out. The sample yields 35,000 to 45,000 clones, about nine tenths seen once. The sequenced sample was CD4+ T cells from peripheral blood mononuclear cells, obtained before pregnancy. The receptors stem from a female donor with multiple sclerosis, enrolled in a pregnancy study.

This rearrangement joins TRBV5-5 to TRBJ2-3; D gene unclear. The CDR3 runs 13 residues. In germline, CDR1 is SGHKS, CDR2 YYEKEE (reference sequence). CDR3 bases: TGTTCGTGTTTAGTCTATGGCACAGATACGCAGTATTTT. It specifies CSCLVYGTDTQYF.

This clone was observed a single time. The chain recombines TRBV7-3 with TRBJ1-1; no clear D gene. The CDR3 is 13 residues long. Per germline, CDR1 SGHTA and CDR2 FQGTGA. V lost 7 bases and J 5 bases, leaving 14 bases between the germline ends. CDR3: CASTSAGSTEAFF. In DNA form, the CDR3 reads TGTGCCAGCACCAGCGCGGGTTCGACTGAAGCTTTCTTT.

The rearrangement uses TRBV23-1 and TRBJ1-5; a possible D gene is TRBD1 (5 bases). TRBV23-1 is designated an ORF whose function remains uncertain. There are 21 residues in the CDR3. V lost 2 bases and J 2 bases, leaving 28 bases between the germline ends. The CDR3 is CASSQEHRLYAEILGNQPQHF. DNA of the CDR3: TGCGCCAGCAGTCAAGAGCACAGGTTGTACGCGGAGATCTTGGGCAATCAGCCCCAGCATTTT.